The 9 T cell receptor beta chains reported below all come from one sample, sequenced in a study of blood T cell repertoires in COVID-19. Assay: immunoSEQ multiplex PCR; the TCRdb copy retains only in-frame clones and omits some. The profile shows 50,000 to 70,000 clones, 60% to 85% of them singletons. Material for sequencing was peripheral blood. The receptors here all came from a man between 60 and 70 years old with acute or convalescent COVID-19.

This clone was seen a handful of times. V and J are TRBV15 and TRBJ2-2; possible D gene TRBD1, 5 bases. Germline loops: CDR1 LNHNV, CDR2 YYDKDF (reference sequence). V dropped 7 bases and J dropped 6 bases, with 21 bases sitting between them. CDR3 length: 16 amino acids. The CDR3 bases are TGTGCCACCAAAGTCCCTGGATCTAGGGGCGCCGGGGAGCTGTTTTTT. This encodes CATKVPGSRGAGELFF. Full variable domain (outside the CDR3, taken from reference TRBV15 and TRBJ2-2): DAMVIQNPRYQVTQFGKPVTLSCSQTLNHNVMYWYQQKSSQAPKLLFHYYDKDFNNEADTPDNFQSRRPNTSFCFLDIRSPGLGDTAMYLCATKVPGSRGAGELFFGEGSRLTVL.

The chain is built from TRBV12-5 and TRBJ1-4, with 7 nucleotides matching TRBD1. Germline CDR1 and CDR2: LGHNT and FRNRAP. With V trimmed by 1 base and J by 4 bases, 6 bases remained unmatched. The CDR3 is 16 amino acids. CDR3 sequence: CASGLGAGGNNEKLFF. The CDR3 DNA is TGTGCTAGTGGTTTGGGGGCAGGGGGGAATAATGAAAAACTGTTTTTT.

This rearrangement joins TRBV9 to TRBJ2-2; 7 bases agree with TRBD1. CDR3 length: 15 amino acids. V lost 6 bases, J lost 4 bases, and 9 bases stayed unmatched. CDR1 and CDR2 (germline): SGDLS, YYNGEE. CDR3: CASTLTGLFTGELFF. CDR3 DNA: TGTGCCAGCACTCTGACAGGGTTATTCACCGGGGAGCTGTTTTTT.

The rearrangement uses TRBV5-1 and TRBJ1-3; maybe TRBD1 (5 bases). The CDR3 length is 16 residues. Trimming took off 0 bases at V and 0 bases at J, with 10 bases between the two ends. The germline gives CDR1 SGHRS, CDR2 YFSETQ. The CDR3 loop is CASSLGPGPSGNTIYF. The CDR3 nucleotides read TGCGCCAGCAGCTTGGGGCCAGGGCCCTCTGGAAACACCATATATTTT.

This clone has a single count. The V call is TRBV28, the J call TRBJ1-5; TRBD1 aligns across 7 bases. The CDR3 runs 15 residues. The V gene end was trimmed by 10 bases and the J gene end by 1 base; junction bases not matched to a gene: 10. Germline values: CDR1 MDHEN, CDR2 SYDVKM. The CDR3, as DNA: TGTGCCACCCACAGGGGCGGTAGAAGCAATCAGCCCCAGCATTTT. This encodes CATHRGGRSNQPQHF.

CDR3 sequence reads: CASSRGEAQYF. CDR3 nucleotides: TGTGCCAGCAGCCGGGGAGAAGCGCAGTACTTC. The chain links TRBV6-5 to TRBJ2-7; tentative D call: TRBD2 (5 bases). The germline gives CDR1 MNHEY, CDR2 SVGAGI. Trimming pared 6 bases from V and 9 bases from J, leaving 12 bases between. The CDR3 is made up of 11 amino acids.

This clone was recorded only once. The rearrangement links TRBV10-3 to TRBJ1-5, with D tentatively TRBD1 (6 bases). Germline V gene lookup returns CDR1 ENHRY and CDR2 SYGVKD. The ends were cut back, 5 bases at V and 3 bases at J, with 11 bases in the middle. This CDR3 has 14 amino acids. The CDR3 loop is CAISPDRNNQPQHF. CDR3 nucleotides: TGTGCCATCAGTCCCGACAGGAACAATCAGCCCCAGCATTTT.

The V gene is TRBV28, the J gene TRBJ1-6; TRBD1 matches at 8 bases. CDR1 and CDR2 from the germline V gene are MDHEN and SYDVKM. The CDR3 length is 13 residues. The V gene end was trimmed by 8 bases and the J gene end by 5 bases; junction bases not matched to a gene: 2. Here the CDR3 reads CASLDRDNSPLHF. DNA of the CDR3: TGTGCCAGCTTGGACAGGGATAATTCACCCCTCCACTTT.

CDR3 sequence (DNA): TGTGCCAGCAGTTTTACACCTCCTTCCTATAATTCACCCCTCCACTTT. It yields the protein CASSFTPPSYNSPLHF. The genes are TRBV6-5 and TRBJ1-6; D uncertain. The CDR3 runs 16 residues. Trimming pared 4 bases from V and 1 base from J, leaving 11 bases between. Germline V gene data show CDR1 as MNHEY and CDR2 as SVGAGI.